The 18 T cell receptor beta chains reported below all come from one sample, sequenced in a study of identical twins. MiXCR was run by TCRdb on the 5' RACE reads, yielding one entry per CDR3 protein. The table has roughly 690,000 distinct CDR3 sequences, around 20% seen once. These data were also reused for a study on T cells expressing NK-cell markers.

The specimen sequenced was PBMCs. The receptors were sampled from a woman between 18 and 30 years old in good health.

The chain is built from TRBV10-3 and TRBJ1-1; the match to TRBD1 covers 9 bases. There are 14 residues in the CDR3. V lost 6 bases, J lost 3 bases, and 5 bases stayed unmatched. From germline, CDR1 is ENHRY and CDR2 SYGVKD. In DNA form, the CDR3 reads TGTGCCATCAGATTCGACAGGGGGTACACTGAAGCTTTCTTT. Its protein is CAIRFDRGYTEAFF.

The chain carries TRBV11-2 and TRBJ2-7; 7 positions agree with TRBD2. Trimming took 2 bases from V and 0 from J; bases not matched to a gene: 4. Germline CDR1 SGHAT, CDR2 FQNNGV. The CDR3 sequence is 15 residues long. The DNA of the CDR3 is TGTGCCAGCAGCTTAAGGGAGGGCAGCTCCTACGAGCAGTACTTC. The encoded protein is CASSLREGSSYEQYF. The full variable domain, its missing parts supplied by reference TRBV11-2 and TRBJ2-7, is EAGVAQSPRYKIIEKRQSVAFWCNPISGHATLYWYQQILGQGPKLLIQFQNNGVVDDSQLPKDRFSAERLKGVDSTLKIQPAKLEDSAVYLCASSLREGSSYEQYFGPGTRLTVT.

The chain has TRBV20-1 and TRBJ2-1; no reliable D call. V dropped 3 bases and J dropped 7 bases, with 19 bases sitting between them. The CDR3 consists of 15 residues. Germline V gives CDR1 DFQATT, CDR2 SNEGSKA (reference sequence). Here the CDR3 reads CSASIPRSLGNEQFF. For the CDR3, the DNA is TGCAGTGCTAGTATCCCCCGATCCTTGGGGAATGAGCAGTTCTTC.

This clonotype was counted between two and nine times. The chain carries TRBV9 and TRBJ2-1, with D perhaps matching TRBD2 (6 bases). V lost 0 bases and J lost 5, with 12 bases in between. Germline V gives CDR1 SGDLS, CDR2 YYNGEE. This CDR3 comprises 15 residues. Written as DNA, the CDR3 is TGTGCCAGCAGCGTAGTACCGGGGGAAAACAATGAGCAGTTCTTC. This sequence encodes CASSVVPGENNEQFF.

This clonotype occurred a few times. The CDR3 reads CASSLHRAEQFF. The CDR3 nucleotides read TGTGCCAGCAGCCTCCACAGGGCTGAGCAGTTCTTC. The chain couples TRBV12-3 or TRBV12-4 to TRBJ2-1, with TRBD1 as a possible D gene (6 bases). The CDR3 is 12 amino acids. V lost 6 bases to trimming and J lost 9 bases, with 12 bases between them.

This clonotype was seen repeatedly, ten times or more. The V call is TRBV10-3, the J call TRBJ2-3; weak D call: TRBD2 (5 bases). The germline gives CDR1 ENHRY, CDR2 SYGVKD. V was clipped by 6 bases and J by 0 bases, with 19 bases between them. The CDR3 runs to 17 residues. DNA for the CDR3: TGTGCCATCAGCCGATTGAGGGAGCGGATGAGCACAGATACGCAGTATTTT. Translated: CAISRLRERMSTDTQYF.

Concerning this clonotype: Because the CDR3's place on the DNA is in doubt, the DNA is left out and the CDR3 is given as listed by TCRdb. The V call is TRBV9, the J call TRBJ2-5; the DNA was not compared with TRBD1, the D call given in the table. The CDR3 extends over 18 residues, inclusive of both ends. Germline V gene lookup returns CDR1 SGDLS and CDR2 YYNGEE. CDR3 residues: CASSASWGDSDILETQYF.

This chain links TRBV6-1 with TRBJ1-5; 7 bases are a match to TRBD1. With V trimmed by 4 bases and J by 5 bases, 2 bases remained unmatched. The CDR3 consists of 13 residues. CDR1 and CDR2 from the germline V gene are MNHNS and SASEGT. The CDR3 here is CASSVRGDQPQHF. In DNA form, the CDR3 reads TGTGCCAGCAGTGTCAGGGGGGATCAGCCCCAGCATTTT.

Only a few counts were recorded for this clonotype. The chain combines TRBV12-3 or TRBV12-4 with TRBJ2-7; 8 nucleotides align to TRBD1. The CDR3 covers 13 residues. Trimming cost V 5 bases and J 3 bases; bases outside gene matches: 3. The CDR3 region has the DNA TGTGCCAGCAGTCGCAGGGGGCTCTACGAGCAGTACTTC. Its protein product is CASSRRGLYEQYF.

This chain links TRBV9 with TRBJ1-3; 8 bases are shared with TRBD1. Per the germline V gene, CDR1 is SGDLS and CDR2 is YYNGEE. With 4 bases clipped from V and 3 bases from J, the junction kept 3 bases outside the gene matches. This CDR3 spans 14 amino acids. CDR3 DNA: TGTGCCAGCAGCAAGACAGGGGATGGAAACACCATATATTTT. Protein product: CASSKTGDGNTIYF.

J is TRBJ1-1 and V is TRBV12-3 or TRBV12-4, with D possibly being TRBD1 (6 bases). This CDR3 is 14 amino acids long. The V end was cut by 2 bases, the J end by 3 bases, with 10 bases between. The CDR3 region is CASSLHPGDTEAFF. The CDR3 region has the DNA TGTGCCAGCAGTTTACATCCAGGGGACACTGAAGCTTTCTTT.

The sample holds a few counts of this clonotype. The J gene is TRBJ2-2, the V gene TRBV7-2; D perhaps matches TRBD1 (6 bases). Germline V gives CDR1 SGHTA, CDR2 FQGNSA. Between the trimmed V and J ends, which lost 5 bases and 0 bases, there was a span of 10 bases. The CDR3 loop spans 15 amino acids. Written as DNA, the CDR3 is TGTGCCAGCAGCCAACAGGGAACGAACACCGGGGAGCTGTTTTTT. Protein sequence: CASSQQGTNTGELFF.

The rearrangement joins TRBV12-3 or TRBV12-4 to TRBJ2-1, with 13 nucleotides matching TRBD2. This CDR3 has 18 amino acids. V shed 4 bases and J 4 bases; nucleotides not matched to a gene: 10. DNA of the CDR3: TGTGCCAGCAGTTCCCGAACCGGGACTAGCGGGGTTTACAATGAGCAGTTCTTC. It yields the protein CASSSRTGTSGVYNEQFF.

The rearrangement uses TRBV20-1 and TRBJ1-1; D gene unclear. This CDR3 has 12 residues. Trimming pared 0 bases from V and 3 bases from J, leaving 5 bases between. In germline, CDR1 is DFQATT, CDR2 SNEGSKA (reference sequence). This chain's CDR3 is CSARELDTEAFF. The CDR3 nucleotides read TGCAGTGCTAGAGAGTTGGACACTGAAGCTTTCTTT.

In this sample, this clonotype turned up a few times. The CDR3 is CASSFQEDYGYTF. The CDR3 DNA sequence: TGTGCCAGCAGCTTCCAGGAGGACTATGGCTACACCTTC. This chain links TRBV7-2 with TRBJ1-2, with no clear D. Trimming pared 3 bases from V and 3 bases from J, leaving 8 bases between. The CDR3 totals 13 residues. In germline, CDR1 is SGHTA, CDR2 FQGNSA.

This rearrangement joins TRBV6-1 to TRBJ2-5; no clear D. V gave up 5 bases and J gave up 5 bases, with 18 bases separating them. CDR3 length: 15 amino acids. Germline-derived CDR1 and CDR2 are MNHNS and SASEGT. As DNA, the CDR3 is TGTGCCAGCAGTCCACTCACCATTAGGGTGGAGACCCAGTACTTC. As protein: CASSPLTIRVETQYF.

This sequence joins TRBV7-9 and TRBJ1-1; no clear D. The germline CDR1 and CDR2 sequences are SEHNR and FQNEAQ (reference sequence). The V gene lost 4 bases and the J gene lost 0 bases, with 12 bases spanning the gap. This CDR3 has 15 residues. The CDR3 sequence is CASSSGSPVNTEAFF. The CDR3 nucleotides read TGTGCCAGCAGCTCCGGGTCACCCGTGAACACTGAAGCTTTCTTT.

There are many counts of this clonotype. The chain couples TRBV2 to TRBJ1-5; no clear D. CDR3 length: 14 residues. The germline V gene encodes CDR1 SNHLY and CDR2 FYNNEI. V was trimmed by 5 bases and J by 1 base, leaving 9 bases between them. For the CDR3, the DNA is TGTGCCAGCAGTTGGACGGCCAGCAATCAGCCCCAGCATTTT. Residues: CASSWTASNQPQHF.